This is a list of T cell receptor beta chains from one sample in a study of T-cell reconstitution after alpha-beta-depleted transplantation in children. TCRdb fed the PCR reads into MiXCR, producing one record per CDR3 protein. The sample consists of around 200,000 distinct CDR3 sequences, approximately 9% of them appearing once. Sequences were derived from PBMCs from the stem cell graft donor, sampled from the stem cell graft. These receptors were taken from a human donor who donated a stem cell graft to a child with acute lymphoblastic leukemia. CDR3s include the opening cysteine and the closing phenylalanine or tryptophan. A D gene is named only where the DNA matches it firmly. For some rows the clone size is stated as once, few or many, or as a class when expanded; others skip it.

>TRBJ2-7|many|TRBD1|TRBV6-1
CASRQTGLFEQYF
TGTGCCAGCAGGCAGACAGGGCTCTTCGAGCAGTACTTC
>TRBJ2-5|NA|NA|TRBV10-3
CAIGESITGSKTQYF
TGTGCCATCGGTGAGTCGATTACGGGGAGTAAGACCCAGTACTTC
>TRBJ2-3|few|NA|TRBV6-1
CASSELANTDTQYF
TGTGCCAGCAGTGAATTGGCAAACACAGATACGCAGTATTTT
>TRBJ2-5|NA|NA|TRBV5-1
CASSLVSGDQETQYF
TGCGCCAGCAGCTTGGTGTCAGGGGACCAAGAGACCCAGTACTTC
>TRBJ2-3|many|NA|TRBV5-1
CASSLGGLPVTDTQYF
TGCGCCAGCAGCTTGGGGGGACTCCCCGTCACAGATACGCAGTATTTT
>TRBJ2-5|NA|NA|TRBV11-2
CASSLNPPEETQYF
TGTGCCAGCAGCTTAAACCCTCCTGAAGAGACCCAGTACTTC
>TRBJ2-1|NA|NA|TRBV15
CATSIGSGEQFF
TGTGCCACCAGCATTGGGTCCGGTGAGCAGTTCTTC
>TRBJ2-3|many|TRBD1|TRBV19
CASSPRSGGTDTQYF
TGTGCCAGTAGCCCAAGATCAGGGGGTACAGATACGCAGTATTTT
>TRBJ2-7|NA|NA|TRBV7-2
CASSPNVAGQYF
TGTGCCAGCAGCCCAAACGTGGCAGGGCAGTACTTC
>TRBJ2-2|few|NA|TRBV4-3
CASSQEWERSTANTGELFF
TGCGCCAGCAGCCAAGAATGGGAACGATCCACAGCCAACACCGGGGAGCTGTTTTTT
>TRBJ1-5|NA|NA|TRBV7-2
CASSRQAPSDQPQHF
TGTGCCAGCAGCCGACAGGCTCCATCCGATCAGCCCCAGCATTTT
>TRBJ2-3|few|TRBD1|TRBV5-1
CASRLRTGADTQYF
TGCGCCAGCAGACTCCGGACAGGAGCAGATACGCAGTATTTT
>TRBJ2-3|many|NA|TRBV5-1
CASSVWELGDTQYF
TGCGCCAGCAGCGTATGGGAACTTGGAGATACGCAGTATTTT
>TRBJ1-1|many|TRBD1|TRBV29-1
CSVETGGSEAFF
TGCAGCGTTGAAACAGGGGGCTCTGAAGCTTTCTTT
>TRBJ2-3|NA|TRBD2|TRBV6-1
CASRKLAGGPTDTQYF
TGTGCCAGCAGAAAACTAGCGGGGGGACCCACAGATACGCAGTATTTT
>TRBJ1-5|many|NA|TRBV21-1
CASSKVNFSGRKTPLNQPQHF
TGTGCCAGCAGCAAAGTTAATTTTTCGGGCAGAAAAACCCCACTCAATCAGCCCCAGCATTTT
>TRBJ2-1|NA|TRBD2|TRBV18
CASSQTSGGSSYNEQFF
TGTGCCAGCTCCCAGACTAGCGGGGGGAGCTCCTACAATGAGCAGTTCTTC
>TRBJ2-7|many|TRBD1|TRBV7-9
CASSFGQGVNEQYF
TGTGCCAGCAGCTTTGGACAGGGGGTCAACGAGCAGTACTTC
>TRBJ2-2|many|NA|TRBV7-8
CASSTRTDTGELFF
TGTGCCAGCAGCACTCGGACAGACACCGGGGAGCTGTTTTTT
>TRBJ1-2|few|NA|TRBV5-1
CASSLAGGYTF
TGCGCCAGCAGCTTAGCGGGGGGCTACACCTTC
>TRBJ2-1|many|NA|TRBV2
CASSEIVASLVSNEQFF
TGTGCCAGCAGTGAAATAGTCGCTAGTCTAGTCTCTAATGAGCAGTTCTTC
>TRBJ2-1|NA|NA|TRBV7-9
CAYQAGAHNEQFF
TGTGCCTATCAGGCAGGCGCCCACAATGAGCAGTTCTTC
>TRBJ2-3|many|NA|TRBV2
CASSSIRGATDTQYF
TGTGCCAGCAGTTCTATACGGGGCGCCACAGATACGCAGTATTTT
>TRBJ1-5|few|TRBD1|TRBV7-2
CASSTQDREAQPQHF
TGTGCCAGCAGCACCCAGGACAGGGAGGCTCAGCCCCAGCATTTT
>TRBJ1-2|many|NA|TRBV3-1
CASSQGQVRGYTF
TGTGCCAGCAGCCAAGGACAGGTTCGCGGCTACACCTTC
>TRBJ1-6|few|TRBD1|TRBV9
CASSVGGTGNNSPLHF
TGTGCCAGCAGCGTAGGCGGGACAGGGAATAATTCACCCCTCCACTTT
>TRBJ2-7|many|TRBD1|TRBV6-5
CASSYLGTGDTYEQYF
TGTGCCAGCAGCTACCTCGGGACAGGGGATACCTACGAGCAGTACTTC
>TRBJ2-5|many|NA|TRBV12-3/TRBV12-4
CASRNELFQETQYF
TGTGCCAGCAGGAATGAACTTTTCCAAGAGACCCAGTACTTC
>TRBJ2-1|many|TRBD2|TRBV11-2
CASSPPSGYARYNEQFF
TGTGCCAGCAGCCCCCCTAGCGGGTACGCTCGGTACAATGAGCAGTTCTTC
>TRBJ2-1|few|TRBD2|TRBV12-3/TRBV12-4
CASAPPASGVIGEQFF
TGTGCCAGCGCTCCGCCCGCTAGCGGAGTGATAGGTGAGCAGTTCTTC
>TRBJ2-1|few|TRBD2|TRBV12-3/TRBV12-4
CASSRGTSGGNNEQFF
TGTGCCAGCAGCCGCGGGACTAGCGGGGGGAACAATGAGCAGTTCTTC
>TRBJ2-1|many|TRBD2|TRBV12-3/TRBV12-4
CASSLAWPPGREQFF
TGTGCCAGCAGTTTAGCTTGGCCCCCCGGGAGGGAGCAGTTCTTC
>TRBJ2-5|NA|NA|TRBV5-1
CASGYGTPKETQYF
TGCGCCAGCGGATACGGGACCCCTAAGGAGACCCAGTACTTC
>TRBJ2-5|many|TRBD1|TRBV2
CASNRDSTMSQETQYF
TGTGCCAGCAACCGGGACAGCACCATGAGCCAAGAGACCCAGTACTTC
>TRBJ1-2|many|NA|TRBV12-3/TRBV12-4
CASSLTKGGSSGYTF
TGTGCCAGCAGTTTGACCAAGGGGGGATCAAGTGGCTACACCTTC
>TRBJ2-1|NA|TRBD2|TRBV20-1
CSASGGTSGSSYNEQFF
TGCAGTGCTAGTGGAGGGACTAGCGGCTCCTCCTACAATGAGCAGTTCTTC
>TRBJ2-7|few|NA|TRBV5-1
CASSLVLAELYEQYF
TGCGCCAGCAGCTTGGTTCTAGCCGAGCTCTACGAGCAGTACTTC
>TRBJ2-5|NA|TRBD1|TRBV2
CASSERRQGAKTQYF
TGTGCCAGCAGTGAAAGGCGACAGGGGGCGAAGACCCAGTACTTC
>TRBJ2-7|NA|TRBD1|TRBV3-1
CASILRGSGEQYF
TGTGCCAGCATCCTCAGGGGGAGTGGCGAGCAGTACTTC
>TRBJ2-7|NA|TRBD1|TRBV28
CASSLSLQLQGSSYEQYF
TGTGCCAGCAGTTTATCCCTACAGTTACAGGGGAGCTCCTACGAGCAGTACTTC
>TRBJ2-5|few|NA|TRBV27
CASSPSVYLQETQYF
TGTGCCAGCAGCCCAAGTGTTTACCTCCAAGAGACCCAGTACTTC
>TRBJ1-1|many|TRBD1|TRBV5-1
CASSRTDRATEAFF
TGCGCCAGCAGCAGGACGGACAGGGCTACTGAAGCTTTCTTT
>TRBJ1-1|NA|NA|TRBV4-3
CASSQDGWGHTEAFF
TGCGCCAGCAGCCAAGATGGTTGGGGGCACACTGAAGCTTTCTTT
>TRBJ2-3|few|TRBD1|TRBV3-1
CASSQGQGGVDTQYF
TGTGCCAGCAGCCAAGGACAGGGTGGTGTAGATACGCAGTATTTT
>TRBJ2-7|NA|TRBD1|TRBV6-2/TRBV6-3
CASSFSRDLGGQGAGEQYF
TGTGCCAGCAGTTTTTCCCGCGATCTTGGGGGACAGGGGGCTGGCGAGCAGTACTTC
>TRBJ2-7|many|TRBD1|TRBV5-5
CASSLYGTGLYEQYF
TGTGCCAGCAGCTTGTATGGGACAGGGCTCTACGAGCAGTACTTC
>TRBJ2-3|many|NA|TRBV29-1
CSVEWGDTQYF
TGCAGCGTTGAGTGGGGGGATACGCAGTATTTT
>TRBJ2-7|NA|TRBD1|TRBV3-1
CASSLARGLAYEQYF
TGTGCCAGCAGCCTCGCAAGGGGGCTAGCCTACGAGCAGTACTTC
>TRBJ1-3|NA|TRBD1|TRBV12-3/TRBV12-4
CASSRDRPFSGNTIYF
TGTGCCAGCAGCCGGGACAGACCCTTCTCTGGAAACACCATATATTTT
>TRBJ1-2|NA|TRBD1|TRBV5-1
CASSLGTGGIYGYTF
TGCGCCAGCAGCCTGGGGACAGGGGGCATCTATGGCTACACCTTC
>TRBJ1-1|many|NA|TRBV5-1
CASSLGEGTNTEAFF
TGCGCCAGCAGCTTGGGTGAGGGGACGAACACTGAAGCTTTCTTT
>TRBJ2-1|few|TRBD2|TRBV20-1
CSARAWTSGENNEQFF
TGCAGTGCTAGAGCCTGGACTAGCGGGGAGAACAATGAGCAGTTCTTC